This TCR beta chain comes out of a study of blood T cell repertoires in COVID-19. Original analysis: Reference gene primers were amplified, and this amplification served to estimate nucleated cell counts. Profiled with immunoSEQ multiplex PCR; TCRdb holds only in-frame clones, not every one. V and J calls plus clone size are reproduced from that table; the DNA served to infer D and trimming. This sample has roughly 170,000 clones, with 87% found just once. The Seattle patients, enrolled during active infection, were followed longitudinally. This CDR3 region has 12 residues. Trimming stripped 5 bases from V and 7 bases from J, with 6 bases between. In germline, CDR1 is SGHNT, CDR2 YENEEA.

V gene TRBV11-3 combines with J gene TRBJ1-6; D unclear. The sequenced sample was peripheral blood. This clonotype was sampled from an older woman with COVID-19, enrolled during active disease. The DNA for the CDR3 is TGTGCCAGCAGCATGACAAATTCACCCCTCCACTTT. Translated, it gives CASSMTNSPLHF.